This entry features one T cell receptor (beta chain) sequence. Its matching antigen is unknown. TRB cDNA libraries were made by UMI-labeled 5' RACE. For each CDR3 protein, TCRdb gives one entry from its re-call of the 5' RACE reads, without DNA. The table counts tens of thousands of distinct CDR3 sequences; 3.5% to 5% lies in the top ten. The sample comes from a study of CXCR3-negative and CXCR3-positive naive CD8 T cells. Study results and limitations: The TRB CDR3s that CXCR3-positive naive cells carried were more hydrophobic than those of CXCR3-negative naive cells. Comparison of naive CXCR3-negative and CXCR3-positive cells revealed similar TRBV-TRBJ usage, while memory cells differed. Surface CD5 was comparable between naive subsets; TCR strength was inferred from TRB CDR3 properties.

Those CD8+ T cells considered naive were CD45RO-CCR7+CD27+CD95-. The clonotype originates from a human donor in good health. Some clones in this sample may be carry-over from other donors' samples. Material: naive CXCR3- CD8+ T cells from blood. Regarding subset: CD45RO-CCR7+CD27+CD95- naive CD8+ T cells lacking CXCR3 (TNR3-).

The CDR3 reads CASSQVKADTQYF. V is TRBV4-2 and J is TRBJ2-3. Germline V gene sequence: CDR1 LGHNA, CDR2 YNFKEQ. The CDR3 totals 13 residues.